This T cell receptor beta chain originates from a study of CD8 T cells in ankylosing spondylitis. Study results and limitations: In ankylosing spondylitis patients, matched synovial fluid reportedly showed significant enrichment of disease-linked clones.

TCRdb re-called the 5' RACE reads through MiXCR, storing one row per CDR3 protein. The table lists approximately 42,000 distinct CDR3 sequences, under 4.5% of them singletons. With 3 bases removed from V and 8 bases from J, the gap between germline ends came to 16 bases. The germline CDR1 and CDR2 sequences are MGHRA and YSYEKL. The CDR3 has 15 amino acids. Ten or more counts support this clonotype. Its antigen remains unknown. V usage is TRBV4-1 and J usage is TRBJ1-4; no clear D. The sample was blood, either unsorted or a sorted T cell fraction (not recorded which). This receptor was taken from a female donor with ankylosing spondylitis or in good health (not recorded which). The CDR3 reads CASSHQVGENEKLFF. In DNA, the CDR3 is TGCGCCAGCAGCCATCAGGTCGGGGAGAACGAAAAACTGTTTTTT.